The T cell receptor (beta chain) under discussion was sequenced for a study of Ad26.COV2.S vaccination and SARS-CoV-2 variants. Regarding the study as a whole: TCR breadth and depth analyses may have underestimated total T cell responses.

Treatment of the sample: 15 to 20 received Ad26.COV2.S at low or high dose, single or two shots; several received placebo; per-sample allocation not given. Sampling was done on day 63 after the first vaccine or placebo injection. V gave up 0 bases and J gave up 5 bases; unmatched junction bases: 11. Germline V lookup: CDR1 SGHDT, CDR2 YYEEEE. This CDR3 spans 17 amino acids. Concerning this clone: The target antigen is unknown.

The assay was immunoSEQ multiplex PCR, and TCRdb's table has in-frame clones only and misses some. The table includes under 550,000 clones, 80% to 95% detected once. The material sequenced was peripheral blood, taken in a trial of Ad26.COV2.S vaccine versus placebo. The chain carries TRBV5-6 and TRBJ1-5; 7 nucleotides align to TRBD1. The source is a person between 18 and 65 years old who received the Ad26.COV2.S COVID-19 vaccine or a placebo. In DNA form, the CDR3 reads TGTGCCAGCAGCTTGGCCACATCGTCAGGGGGGGATCAGCCCCAGCATTTT. Its translation is CASSLATSSGGDQPQHF.